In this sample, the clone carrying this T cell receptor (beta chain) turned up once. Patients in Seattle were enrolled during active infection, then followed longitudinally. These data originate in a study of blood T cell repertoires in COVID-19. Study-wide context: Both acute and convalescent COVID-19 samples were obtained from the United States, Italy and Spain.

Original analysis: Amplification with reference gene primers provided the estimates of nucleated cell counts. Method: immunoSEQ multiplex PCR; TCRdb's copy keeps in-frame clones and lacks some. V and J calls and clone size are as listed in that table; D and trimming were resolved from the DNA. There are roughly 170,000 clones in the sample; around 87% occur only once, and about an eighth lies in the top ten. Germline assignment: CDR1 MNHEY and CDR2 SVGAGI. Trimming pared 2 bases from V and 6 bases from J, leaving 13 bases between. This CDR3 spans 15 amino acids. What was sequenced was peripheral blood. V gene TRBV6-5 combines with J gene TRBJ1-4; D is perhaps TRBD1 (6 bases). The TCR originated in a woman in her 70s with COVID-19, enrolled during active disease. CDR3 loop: CASSYGQGLDEKLFF. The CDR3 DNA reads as TGTGCCAGCAGTTACGGTCAGGGGTTGGATGAAAAACTGTTTTTT.